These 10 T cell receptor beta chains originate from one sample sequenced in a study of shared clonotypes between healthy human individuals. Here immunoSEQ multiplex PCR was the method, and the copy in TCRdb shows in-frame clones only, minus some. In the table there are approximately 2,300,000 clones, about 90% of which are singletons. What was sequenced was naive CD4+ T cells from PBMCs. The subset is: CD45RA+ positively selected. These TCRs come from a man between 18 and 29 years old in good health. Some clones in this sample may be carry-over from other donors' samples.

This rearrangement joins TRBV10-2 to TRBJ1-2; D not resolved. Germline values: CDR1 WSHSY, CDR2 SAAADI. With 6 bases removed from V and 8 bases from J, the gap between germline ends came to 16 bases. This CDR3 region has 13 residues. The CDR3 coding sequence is TGCGCCAGCAGACATACGATAGGTCGAGGCTACACCTTC. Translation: CASRHTIGRGYTF.

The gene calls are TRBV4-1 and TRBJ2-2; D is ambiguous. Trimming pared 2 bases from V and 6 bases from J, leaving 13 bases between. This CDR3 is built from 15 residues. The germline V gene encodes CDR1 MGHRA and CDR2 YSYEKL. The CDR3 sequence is CASSQNPRSSGELFF. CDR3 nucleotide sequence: TGCGCCAGCAGCCAAAACCCTAGGTCCTCCGGGGAGCTGTTTTTT.

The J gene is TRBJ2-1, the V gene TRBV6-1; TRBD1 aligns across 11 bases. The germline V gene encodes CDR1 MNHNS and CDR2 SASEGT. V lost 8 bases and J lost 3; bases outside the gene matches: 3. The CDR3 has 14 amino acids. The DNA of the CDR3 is TGTGCCAGCGGACAGGGGGCGGGCTACAATGAGCAGTTCTTC. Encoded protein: CASGQGAGYNEQFF.

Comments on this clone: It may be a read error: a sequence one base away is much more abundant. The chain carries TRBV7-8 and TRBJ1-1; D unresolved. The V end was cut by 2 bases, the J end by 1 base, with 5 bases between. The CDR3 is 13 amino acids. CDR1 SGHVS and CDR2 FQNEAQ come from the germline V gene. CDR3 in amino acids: CASSLHGNTEAFF. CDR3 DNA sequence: TGTGCCAGCAGCTTACACGGGAACACTGAAGCTTTCTTT.

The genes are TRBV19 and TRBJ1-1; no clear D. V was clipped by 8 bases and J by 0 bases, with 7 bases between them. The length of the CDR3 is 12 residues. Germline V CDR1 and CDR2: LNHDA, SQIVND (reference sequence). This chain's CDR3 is CASGDLNTEAFF. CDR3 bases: TGTGCCAGTGGAGATTTGAACACTGAAGCTTTCTTT. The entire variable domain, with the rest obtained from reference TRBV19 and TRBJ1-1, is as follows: DGGITQSPKYLFRKEGQNVTLSCEQNLNHDAMYWYRQDPGQGLRLIYYSQIVNDFQKGDIAEGYSVSREKKESFPLTVTSAQKNPTAFYLCASGDLNTEAFFGQGTRLTVV.

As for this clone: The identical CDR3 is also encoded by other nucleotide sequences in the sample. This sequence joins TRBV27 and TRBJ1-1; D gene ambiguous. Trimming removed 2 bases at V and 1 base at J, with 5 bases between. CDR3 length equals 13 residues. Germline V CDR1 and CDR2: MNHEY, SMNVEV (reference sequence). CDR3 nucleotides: TGTGCCAGCAGTTTAGTTCGGAACACTGAAGCTTTCTTT. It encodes CASSLVRNTEAFF.

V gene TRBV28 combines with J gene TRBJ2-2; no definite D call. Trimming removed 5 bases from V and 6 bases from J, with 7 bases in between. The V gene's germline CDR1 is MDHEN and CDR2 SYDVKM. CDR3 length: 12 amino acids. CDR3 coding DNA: TGTGCCAGCAGTAGGGTCTCCGGGGAGCTGTTTTTT. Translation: CASSRVSGELFF.

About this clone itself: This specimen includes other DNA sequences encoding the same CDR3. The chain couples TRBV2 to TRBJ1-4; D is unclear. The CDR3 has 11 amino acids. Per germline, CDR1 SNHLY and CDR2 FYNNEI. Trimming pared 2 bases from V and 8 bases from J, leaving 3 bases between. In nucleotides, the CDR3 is TGTGCCAGCAGTGAATACGAAAAACTGTTTTTT. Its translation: CASSEYEKLFF.

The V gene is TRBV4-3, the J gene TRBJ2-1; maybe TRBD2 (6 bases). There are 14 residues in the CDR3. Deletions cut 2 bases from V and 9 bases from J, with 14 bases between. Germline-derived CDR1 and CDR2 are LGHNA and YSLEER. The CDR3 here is CASSQSVGTFEQFF. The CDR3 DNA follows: TGCGCCAGCAGCCAATCCGTAGGGACTTTTGAGCAGTTCTTC.

In DNA form, the CDR3 reads TGCGCCAGCAGCCGAGATGGGGACAATTTTAGGGAGACCCAGTACTTC. The encoded protein is CASSRDGDNFRETQYF. The chain carries TRBV4-1 and TRBJ2-5; D possibly corresponds to TRBD1 (6 bases). V shed 4 bases and J shed 5 bases, with 20 bases lying between them. Germline CDR1 and CDR2: MGHRA and YSYEKL. This CDR3 is 16 amino acids long.